The next 19 T cell receptor beta chains were all read from a single sample in a study of CD8 T cells in Susac syndrome. The RNA, roughly 0.5 to 1 ug, was put through reverse transcription using random hexamers. TCRdb fed the immunoSEQ multiplex PCR reads into MiXCR, producing one record per CDR3 protein. The sample holds approximately 190,000 distinct CDR3 sequences; about 94% are singletons and the top ten take around 0.096%. Specimen: CD4+ T cells from PBMCs. These receptors were taken from a human donor in good health.

This clonotype has more than one count but fewer than ten. The V gene is TRBV7-9, the J gene TRBJ2-7, with 10 bases lining up with TRBD1. The CDR3 is 16 residues long. The germline gives CDR1 SEHNR, CDR2 FQNEAQ (reference sequence). Trimming took 1 base from V and 5 from J; bases not matched to a gene: 8. DNA of the CDR3: TGTGCCAGCAGCTTAGGGACTGGGACAGGGGCGGACGAGCAGTACTTC. The encoded protein is CASSLGTGTGADEQYF. The entire variable domain, with the rest obtained from reference TRBV7-9 and TRBJ2-7, is as follows: DTGVSQNPRHKITKRGQNVTFRCDPISEHNRLYWYRQTLGQGPEFLTYFQNEAQLEKSRLLSDRFSAERPKGSFSTLEIQRTEQGDSAMYLCASSLGTGTGADEQYFGPGTRLTVT.

V usage is TRBV6-1 and J usage is TRBJ1-2; tentative D call: TRBD1 (5 bases). The V gene's germline CDR1 is MNHNS and CDR2 SASEGT. The V and J ends lost 7 bases and 5 bases respectively, with 26 bases between them. The CDR3 is made up of 17 amino acids. CDR3 amino acids: CASKAGRVAVRGYGYTF. CDR3 sequence (DNA): TGTGCCAGCAAGGCGGGTAGGGTGGCAGTGAGGGGATATGGCTACACCTTC.

The V gene is TRBV9, the J gene TRBJ2-1, with TRBD2 matching 7 bases. V was clipped by 0 bases and J by 10 bases; unmatched bases: 16. The CDR3 is 17 residues long. Germline V CDR1 and CDR2: SGDLS, YYNGEE. CDR3 nucleotides: TGTGCCAGCAGCGTAGGTGCGGCTAGCGCCCGGGGGGTGGAGCAGTTCTTC. Translated: CASSVGAASARGVEQFF.

This clonotype showed up just once. The chain has TRBV2 and TRBJ1-1, with 7 bases lining up with TRBD1. The germline V gene encodes CDR1 SNHLY and CDR2 FYNNEI. J lost 5 bases, V lost 3 bases, and 9 bases had no gene match. The CDR3 has 15 amino acids. This chain's CDR3 is CASSEEVTGVTEAFF. The DNA of the CDR3 is TGTGCCAGCAGTGAGGAGGTTACAGGGGTAACTGAAGCTTTCTTT.

CDR3 DNA: TGCAGCGTTGTGGGCCGCAGCGGAATCAGCACAGATACGCAGTATTTT. Protein product: CSVVGRSGISTDTQYF. The chain combines TRBV29-1 with TRBJ2-3, with a tentative D call TRBD2 (5 bases). The V end lost 4 bases, the J end lost 0 bases, and 17 bases lay between the germline ends. Germline CDR1 SQVTM, CDR2 ANQGSEA. CDR3 size: 16 residues.

The CDR3 is CSAPSLASNTGELFF. For the CDR3, the DNA is TGCAGTGCTCCTTCCCTAGCGTCGAACACCGGGGAGCTGTTTTTT. V usage is TRBV20-1 and J usage is TRBJ2-2, with a tentative D call TRBD2 (6 bases). From germline, CDR1 is DFQATT and CDR2 SNEGSKA (reference sequence). The CDR3 totals 15 residues. V was pared by 5 bases and J by 0 bases, with 13 bases between.

The chain joins TRBV30 to TRBJ1-4; no clear D gene. The V gene lost 0 bases and the J gene lost 2 bases, with 10 bases spanning the gap. The germline V gene encodes CDR1 GTSNPN and CDR2 SVGIG (reference sequence). This CDR3 region has 15 residues. In DNA, the CDR3 is TGTGCCTGGAGTGTCTGGGAACCTACTAATGAAAAACTGTTTTTT. As protein: CAWSVWEPTNEKLFF.

V usage is TRBV7-9 and J usage is TRBJ1-6; D is unresolved. In germline, CDR1 is SEHNR, CDR2 FQNEAQ (reference sequence). V gave up 0 bases and J gave up 5 bases, with 11 bases separating them. This CDR3 contains 16 residues. The chain's CDR3 is CASSLAPRSDNSPLHF. The CDR3 DNA reads TGTGCCAGCAGCTTAGCCCCGAGGAGCGATAATTCACCCCTCCACTTT.

This clonotype appeared a single time. V and J are TRBV7-2 and TRBJ2-2; D gene uncertain. Germline CDR1 reads SGHTA; CDR2 reads FQGNSA. CDR3 size: 13 residues. Trimming removed 3 bases at V and 5 bases at J, with 7 bases between. CDR3 in DNA: TGTGCCAGCAGCTTCTTGCGGACCGGGGAGCTGTTTTTT. Translating gives CASSFLRTGELFF.

As DNA, the CDR3 is TGCGCCAGCAGCCCGAAAATCGGGGAGCTGTTTTTT. Its protein is CASSPKIGELFF. The rearrangement links TRBV5-1 to TRBJ2-2; D is undetermined. This CDR3 spans 12 amino acids. Between the trimmed V and J ends, which lost 4 bases and 7 bases, there was a span of 8 bases. The germline CDR1 and CDR2 sequences are SGHRS and YFSETQ.

The chain has TRBV9 and TRBJ2-7, with 8 positions matching TRBD2. V trimming: 4 bases; J trimming: 5 bases; junction bases outside the gene matches: 11. The CDR3 loop spans 15 amino acids. Germline lookup yields CDR1 SGDLS and CDR2 YYNGEE. Written as DNA, the CDR3 is TGTGCCAGCAGCCCCCCGGGGGGGGGCTCTCACGAGCAGTACTTC. Amino acids: CASSPPGGGSHEQYF.

The chain is built from TRBV5-6 and TRBJ1-6, with unresolved D. Germline CDR1 reads SGHDT; CDR2 reads YYEEEE. V shed 3 bases and J shed 7 bases, with 8 bases lying between them. The CDR3 covers 13 residues. The CDR3 region is CASSWARNSPLHF. In DNA, the CDR3 is TGTGCCAGCAGCTGGGCCCGGAATTCACCCCTCCACTTT.

The V call is TRBV20-1, the J call TRBJ2-5; a possible D gene is TRBD2 (5 bases). The germline CDR1 and CDR2 sequences are DFQATT and SNEGSKA (reference sequence). The CDR3 is 12 residues long. Trimming cost V 6 bases and J 5 bases, with 13 bases left between them. The CDR3 spells CSAVSGGETQYF. CDR3 nucleotide sequence: TGCAGTGCGGTTTCGGGCGGGGAGACCCAGTACTTC.

J is TRBJ2-1 and V is TRBV20-1; TRBD2 aligns across 11 bases. Germline loops: CDR1 DFQATT, CDR2 SNEGSKA (reference sequence). The length of the CDR3 is 16 residues. The junction had 7 bases not matched to a gene; V was cut back by 0 bases and J by 6 bases. CDR3 in amino acids: CSARDVAGGPRNEQFF. CDR3 sequence (DNA): TGCAGTGCTAGAGATGTAGCGGGGGGGCCGCGCAATGAGCAGTTCTTC.

The gene calls are TRBV4-1 and TRBJ1-1; tentative D call: TRBD1 (5 bases). V lost 1 base, J lost 6 bases, and 12 bases lay in between. This CDR3 has 14 residues. Germline CDR1 and CDR2: MGHRA and YSYEKL. CDR3 sequence reads: CASSQAARDPEAFF. The CDR3, as DNA: TGCGCCAGCAGCCAAGCTGCCAGGGACCCTGAAGCTTTCTTT.

The J gene is TRBJ2-3, the V gene TRBV3-1, with TRBD2 matching over 9 bases. CDR1 LGHDT and CDR2 YNNKEL come from the germline V gene (reference sequence). V lost 3 bases and J lost 6; bases outside the gene matches: 13. This CDR3 has 17 residues. The CDR3 DNA reads TGTGCCAGCAGCCATTGGGGGACTAGCTCTTCTGGGGATACGCAGTATTTT. Its translation is CASSHWGTSSSGDTQYF.

The chain couples TRBV7-9 to TRBJ2-1; 10 nucleotides agree with TRBD1. The ends lost 5 bases at V and 3 bases at J; junction bases unmatched: 4. Germline V gene data show CDR1 as SEHNR and CDR2 as FQNEAQ (reference sequence). The CDR3 length is 15 residues. For the CDR3, the DNA is TGTGCCAGCAGCGCCGGGACAGGGGACTACAATGAGCAGTTCTTC. Amino acid sequence: CASSAGTGDYNEQFF.

This chain uses TRBV7-2 with TRBJ2-7; 8 nucleotides match TRBD2. V lost 1 base and J lost 6; bases outside the gene matches: 14. This CDR3 is 17 amino acids long. From germline, CDR1 is SGHTA and CDR2 FQGNSA. The CDR3 DNA follows: TGTGCCAGCAGCTTAGTTCGGGGCGGTAGCGGGGTTGGCGAGCAGTACTTC. Protein: CASSLVRGGSGVGEQYF.

The CDR3 loop is CASRNRGGLFF. The CDR3, as DNA: TGTGCCAGCAGGAACCGGGGAGGCCTGTTTTTT. The V and J genes are TRBV6-5 and TRBJ2-2; perhaps TRBD2 as D (6 bases). The V end lost 6 bases, the J end lost 14 bases, and 13 bases lay between the germline ends. In germline, CDR1 is MNHEY, CDR2 SVGAGI. The CDR3 sequence is 11 residues long.